These 17 T cell receptor beta chains were sequenced from one sample in a study of T cell repertoires in cytomegalovirus infection. Via MiXCR, TCRdb re-called the reads, giving one row per CDR3 protein. The sample gives about 360,000 distinct CDR3 sequences, roughly 36% of which show up once; less than 15% is in the top ten. Antigens of these TCRs are unknown. This material consisted of cultured PBMCs, taken from culture after CMV antigen stimulation. These receptors all stem from a human donor in good health (CMV status not recorded). Some clones in this sample may be carry-over from other donors' samples.

The genes are TRBV20-1 and TRBJ1-2; the match to TRBD1 covers 8 bases. With V trimmed by 6 bases and J by 1 base, 13 bases remained unmatched. Germline V lookup: CDR1 DFQATT, CDR2 SNEGSKA (reference sequence). This CDR3 region has 16 residues. CDR3 nucleotides: TGCAGTGCCAGAACCCGGGACAGGCGCCTTAACTATGGCTACACCTTC. Translation: CSARTRDRRLNYGYTF.

The CDR3 region has the DNA TGTGCCAGCAGCCAAGATTGGTTTTCTGAGCAGTTCTTC. Its protein is CASSQDWFSEQFF. The chain couples TRBV14 to TRBJ2-1, with unresolved D. The CDR3 has 13 amino acids. The ends were cut back, 0 bases at V and 9 bases at J, with 9 bases in the middle. CDR1 is SGHDN and CDR2 is FVKESK in the germline V gene.

The chain carries TRBV7-8 and TRBJ2-1; 11 positions match TRBD2. Germline CDR1 reads SGHVS; CDR2 reads FQNEAQ. After removal of 1 base from V and 9 bases from J, the junction contained 5 bases not matched to a gene. CDR3 size: 15 residues. In DNA, the CDR3 is TGTGCCAGCAGCTTAGTAGCGGGAGGGGGGGGTGAGCAGTTCTTC. It is translated as CASSLVAGGGGEQFF.

The sample holds one count of this clonotype. The chain carries TRBV7-2 and TRBJ1-3, with a tentative D call TRBD1 (5 bases). V lost 8 bases and J 4 bases, leaving 12 bases between the germline ends. Germline CDR1 and CDR2: SGHTA and FQGNSA. This CDR3 contains 13 residues. The CDR3 bases are TGTGCCAGCCGTGGGGCGGCCGGAAACACCATATATTTT. Translation gives CASRGAAGNTIYF.

Ten or more counts support this clonotype. This chain connects TRBV7-2 to TRBJ2-3; 16 bases align to TRBD2. Trimming cost V 0 bases and J 7 bases; bases outside gene matches: 4. The CDR3 covers 17 residues. Germline CDR1 and CDR2: SGHTA and FQGNSA. CDR3 region: CASSLAGTSGRANTQYF. The CDR3 DNA reads TGTGCCAGCAGCTTAGCCGGGACTAGCGGGAGGGCGAATACGCAGTATTTT.

This clonotype was observed a handful of times. The CDR3 loop reads CASNSEGRFTDTQYF. The CDR3 nucleotides are TGTGCCAGCAACTCAGAGGGGCGTTTCACAGATACGCAGTATTTT. V usage is TRBV9 and J usage is TRBJ2-3; D possibly uses TRBD1 or TRBD2 (5 bases each). The V end was cut by 6 bases, the J end by 2 bases, with 16 bases between. This CDR3 spans 15 amino acids. From germline, CDR1 is SGDLS and CDR2 YYNGEE.

This clonotype occurred many times. V and J are TRBV7-2 and TRBJ1-2, with a tentative D call TRBD1 (6 bases). Germline assignment: CDR1 SGHTA and CDR2 FQGNSA. The V end was cut by 3 bases, the J end by 8 bases, with 16 bases between. This CDR3 region has 14 residues. The DNA of the CDR3 is TGTGCCAGCAGCTTGGGGGGGCAGACGGGGGGCTACACCTTC. This gives the protein CASSLGGQTGGYTF.

V and J are TRBV6-1 and TRBJ2-7, with 9 bases lining up with TRBD1. The CDR3 loop spans 14 amino acids. CDR1 and CDR2 (germline): MNHNS, SASEGT. V was pared by 6 bases and J by 2 bases, with 5 bases of the junction left unmatched. CDR3 protein: CASRGTGSTYEQYV. The CDR3 DNA is TGTGCCAGCAGGGGGACAGGGTCGACCTACGAGCAGTACGTC.

This clonotype appeared a few times. V gene TRBV9 combines with J gene TRBJ2-3; D is possibly TRBD2 (6 bases). V lost 4 bases and J lost 4, with 16 bases in between. CDR1 is SGDLS and CDR2 is YYNGEE in the germline V gene. The CDR3 covers 15 residues. This CDR3 reads CASSPLTGVADTQYF. CDR3 nucleotide sequence: TGTGCCAGCAGCCCCTTAACGGGAGTTGCAGATACGCAGTATTTT.

Worth noting for this clonotype: The junction departs from the called germline gene at one end, perhaps through a read error. This chain links TRBV20-1 with TRBJ2-6; D unclear. This CDR3 has 16 residues. The germline V gene has CDR1 DFQATT and CDR2 SNEGSKA (reference sequence). CDR3 nucleotide sequence: TGCAGTGCCAGAGGCCGACATAGCTCTGGGGCCAACGTCCTGACTTTC. This translates into CSARGRHSSGANVLTF.

This clonotype turned up a few times. This CDR3 reads CASSLRVLRVTEAFF. The CDR3 region has the DNA TGTGCCAGCAGTCTTCGAGTCCTAAGGGTCACTGAAGCTTTCTTT. This chain links TRBV28 with TRBJ1-1; unclear D gene. V was clipped by 5 bases and J by 4 bases, with 17 bases between them. CDR3 size: 15 residues. The germline V gene encodes CDR1 MDHEN and CDR2 SYDVKM.

This chain links TRBV20-1 with TRBJ2-1, with 9 bases identical to TRBD2. There are 14 residues in the CDR3. V lost 6 bases and J lost 3; bases outside the gene matches: 6. CDR1 is DFQATT, CDR2 SNEGSKA, per germline (reference sequence). The CDR3 here is CSALGLARYNEQFF. The CDR3, as DNA: TGCAGTGCCCTGGGACTAGCCCGCTACAATGAGCAGTTCTTC.

The sample holds a few counts of this clonotype. The CDR3 DNA reads as TGCAGCGTTTGCGACCTTAGCACAGATACGCAGTATTTT. Translated, it gives CSVCDLSTDTQYF. The chain uses TRBV29-1 and TRBJ2-3; D is uncertain. Per germline, CDR1 SQVTM and CDR2 ANQGSEA. The CDR3 consists of 13 residues. Trimming shortened V by 5 bases and J by 0 bases, and 9 bases separated the two germline ends.

The chain carries TRBV12-3 or TRBV12-4 and TRBJ2-1, with D maybe TRBD1 (7 bases). This CDR3 comprises 15 residues. V lost 6 bases to trimming and J lost 3 bases, with 15 bases between them. CDR3 nucleotides: TGTGCCAGCAGCACCTCAGGGGGGCACTACAATGAGCAGTTCTTC. This codes for CASSTSGGHYNEQFF.

This clonotype was observed a handful of times. This chain uses TRBV2 with TRBJ2-2, with a possible D match to TRBD1 (6 bases). The germline CDR1 and CDR2 sequences are SNHLY and FYNNEI. This CDR3 contains 14 residues. Trimming cost V 6 bases and J 3 bases, with 11 bases left between them. The CDR3 DNA follows: TGTGCCAGCAGCGTAACAGGGCACACCGGGGAGCTGTTTTTT. This translates into CASSVTGHTGELFF.

J is TRBJ2-3 and V is TRBV7-2, with D possibly matching TRBD1 (5 bases). From germline, CDR1 is SGHTA and CDR2 FQGNSA. CDR3 size: 14 residues. Trimming shortened V by 5 bases and J by 0 bases, and 9 bases separated the two germline ends. In nucleotides, the CDR3 is TGTGCCAGCAGCGTACGACAGAGCACAGATACGCAGTATTTT. This gives the protein CASSVRQSTDTQYF.

This rearrangement joins TRBV19 to TRBJ1-1; no firm D call. Trimming pared 9 bases from V and 0 bases from J, leaving 14 bases between. The CDR3 sequence is 14 residues long. Germline assignment: CDR1 LNHDA and CDR2 SQIVND (reference sequence). CDR3 sequence: CASTPSQMNTEAFF. In DNA form, the CDR3 reads TGTGCCAGCACCCCGAGCCAGATGAACACTGAAGCTTTCTTT. The complete variable domain, with remaining parts taken from reference TRBV19 and TRBJ1-1, reads DGGITQSPKYLFRKEGQNVTLSCEQNLNHDAMYWYRQDPGQGLRLIYYSQIVNDFQKGDIAEGYSVSREKKESFPLTVTSAQKNPTAFYLCASTPSQMNTEAFFGQGTRLTVV.